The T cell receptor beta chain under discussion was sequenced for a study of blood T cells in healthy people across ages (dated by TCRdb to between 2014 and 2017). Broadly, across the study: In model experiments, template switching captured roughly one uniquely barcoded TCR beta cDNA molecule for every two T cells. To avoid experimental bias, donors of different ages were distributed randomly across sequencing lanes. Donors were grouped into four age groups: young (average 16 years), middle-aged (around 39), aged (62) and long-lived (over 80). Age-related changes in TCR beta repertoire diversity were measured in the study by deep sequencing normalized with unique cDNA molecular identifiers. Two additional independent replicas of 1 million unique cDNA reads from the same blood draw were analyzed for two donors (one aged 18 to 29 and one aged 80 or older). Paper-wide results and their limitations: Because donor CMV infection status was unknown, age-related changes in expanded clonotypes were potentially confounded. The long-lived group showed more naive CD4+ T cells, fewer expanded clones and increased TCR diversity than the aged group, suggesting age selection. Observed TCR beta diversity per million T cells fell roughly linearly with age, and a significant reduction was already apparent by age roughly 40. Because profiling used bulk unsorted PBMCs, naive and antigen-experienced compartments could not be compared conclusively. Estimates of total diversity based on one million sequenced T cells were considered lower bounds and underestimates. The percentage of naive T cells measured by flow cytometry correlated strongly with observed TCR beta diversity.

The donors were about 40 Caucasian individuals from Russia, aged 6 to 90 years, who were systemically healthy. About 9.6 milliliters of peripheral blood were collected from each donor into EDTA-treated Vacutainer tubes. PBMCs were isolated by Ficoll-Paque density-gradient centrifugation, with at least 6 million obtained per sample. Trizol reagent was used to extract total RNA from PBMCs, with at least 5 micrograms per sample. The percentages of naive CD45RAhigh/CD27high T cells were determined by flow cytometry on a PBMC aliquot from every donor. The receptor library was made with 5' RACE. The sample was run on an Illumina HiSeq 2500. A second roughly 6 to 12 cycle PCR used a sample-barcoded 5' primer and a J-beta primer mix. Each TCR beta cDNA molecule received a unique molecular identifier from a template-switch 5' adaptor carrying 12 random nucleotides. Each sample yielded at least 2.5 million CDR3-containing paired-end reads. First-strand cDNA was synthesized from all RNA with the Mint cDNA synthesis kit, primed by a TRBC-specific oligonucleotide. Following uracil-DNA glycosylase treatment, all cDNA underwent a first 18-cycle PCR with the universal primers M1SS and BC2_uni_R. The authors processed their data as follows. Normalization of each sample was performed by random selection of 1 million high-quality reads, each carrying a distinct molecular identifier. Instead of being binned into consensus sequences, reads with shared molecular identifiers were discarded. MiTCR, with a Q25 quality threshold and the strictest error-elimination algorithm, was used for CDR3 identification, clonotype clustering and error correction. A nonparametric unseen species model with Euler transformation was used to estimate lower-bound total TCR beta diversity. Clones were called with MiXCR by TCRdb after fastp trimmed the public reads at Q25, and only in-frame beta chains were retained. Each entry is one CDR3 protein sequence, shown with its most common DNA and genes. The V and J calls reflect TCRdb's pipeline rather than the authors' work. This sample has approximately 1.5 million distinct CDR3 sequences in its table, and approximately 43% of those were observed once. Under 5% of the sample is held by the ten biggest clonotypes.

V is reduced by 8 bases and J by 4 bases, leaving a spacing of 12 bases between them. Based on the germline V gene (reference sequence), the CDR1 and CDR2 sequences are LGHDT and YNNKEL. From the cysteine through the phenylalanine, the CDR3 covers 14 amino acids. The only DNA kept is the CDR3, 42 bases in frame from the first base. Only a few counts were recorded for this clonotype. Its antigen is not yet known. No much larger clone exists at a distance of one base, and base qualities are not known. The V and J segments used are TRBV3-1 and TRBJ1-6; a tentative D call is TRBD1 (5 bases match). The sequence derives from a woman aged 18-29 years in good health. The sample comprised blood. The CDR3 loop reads CASQVGGYNSPLHF. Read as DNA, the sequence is TGTGCCAGCCAGGTCGGGGGGTATAATTCACCCCTCCACTTT. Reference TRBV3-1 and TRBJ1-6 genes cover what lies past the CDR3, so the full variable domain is DTAVSQTPKYLVTQMGNDKSIKCEQNLGHDTMYWYKQDSKKFLKIMFSYNNKELIINETVPNRFSPKSPDKAHLNLHINSLELGDSAVYFCASQVGGYNSPLHFGNGTRLTVT.